This is a list of T cell receptor beta chains from one sample in a study of T cell responses to AZD1222 COVID-19 vaccine. TCRdb's table, derived via immunoSEQ multiplex PCR, lists solely in-frame clones and lacks some. The sample yields about 160,000 clones, roughly nine tenths seen once. Here the sequenced sample was peripheral blood, taken on day 0 of AZD1222 vaccination. The source is an adult in good health. CDR3s include the opening cysteine and the closing phenylalanine or tryptophan. D genes are given only for firm matches. Clone size is stated in some rows and not others, as once, few, many or a class when expanded.

J gene | D gene | V gene | clone size | CDR3 DNA | CDR3 protein
TRBJ2-1 | TRBD2 | TRBV19 | - | TGTGCCAGTAGTATAGATTTAGGGCTAGCGGGAGGAGGCAATGAGCAGTTCTTC | CASSIDLGLAGGGNEQFF
TRBJ1-1 | - | TRBV28 | once | TGTGCCAGCAGTTTAGTTCAGATGAACACTGAAGCTTTCTTT | CASSLVQMNTEAFF
TRBJ1-1 | - | TRBV5-1 | once | TGCGCCAGCAGCTACGGACAGCCGAACACTGAAGCTTTCTTT | CASSYGQPNTEAFF
TRBJ2-2 | - | TRBV18 | - | TGTGCCAGCTCACCACCGTCCGGACCGACCACCGGGGAGCTGTTTTTT | CASSPPSGPTTGELFF
TRBJ2-7 | TRBD1 | TRBV6-2/TRBV6-3 | - | TGTGCCAGCACCCCCAGGGACAGCCACGAGCAGTACTTC | CASTPRDSHEQYF
TRBJ2-3 | TRBD1 | TRBV6-1 | - | TGTGCCAGCAGCCCGGGACAGGCCACAGATACGCAGTATTTT | CASSPGQATDTQYF
TRBJ1-4 | - | TRBV1 | - | TGCACCAGCCAAGTACGGGGTAGGGGCACCAATGAAAAACTGTTTTTT | CTSQVRGRGTNEKLFF
TRBJ2-7 | - | TRBV3-1/TRBV3-2 | - | TGTGCCAGCAGCCAAGGTCCCAGGAGCTACGAGCAGTACTTC | CASSQGPRSYEQYF
TRBJ1-5 | TRBD1 | TRBV9 | - | TGTGCCAGCAGCGCGACAGGGGGCAATCAGCCCCAGCATTTT | CASSATGGNQPQHF
TRBJ1-1 | - | TRBV19 | - | TGTGCCAGTATCCACCGGACAAATTTGGGGACTGAAGCTTTCTTT | CASIHRTNLGTEAFF
TRBJ1-5 | TRBD1 | TRBV28 | - | TGTGCCAGCAGTTTAGGGGACAGAATTATTCTGCATTTT | CASSLGDRIILHF
TRBJ2-7 | - | TRBV20-1 | - | TGCAGTGCTAGTTCGGGGGTCCAGAGCTCCTACGAGCAGTACTTC | CSASSGVQSSYEQYF
TRBJ2-7 | TRBD1 | TRBV2 | - | TGTGCCAGCAGGGGCAGGGGGTCCTACGAGCAGTACTTC | CASRGRGSYEQYF
TRBJ1-2 | TRBD1 | TRBV6-6 | - | TGTGCCAGCAGGCTAGGGGGCGCGAGGAATGACTACACCTTC | CASRLGGARNDYTF
TRBJ2-1 | - | TRBV29-1 | - | TGCAGCGTTGTCCCAACCGGGACGGCAAAGGTCTTC | CSVVPTGTAKVF
TRBJ1-5 | - | TRBV19 | - | TGTGCCAGTAGTAAGGGGAATCAGCCCCAGCATTTT | CASSKGNQPQHF
TRBJ1-1 | - | TRBV24-1 | - | TGTGCCACCTCGGGGGGGGCGCTGGGGAACACTGAAGCTTTCTTT | CATSGGALGNTEAFF
TRBJ1-1 | - | TRBV5-4 | - | TGTGCCAGCAGCTGGAGGGGGGCGATGAACACTGAAGCTTTCTTT | CASSWRGAMNTEAFF
TRBJ1-2 | TRBD1 | TRBV5-4 | - | TGTGCCAGCAGCATAGGGACAGGGATTAACTATGGCTACACCTTC | CASSIGTGINYGYTF
TRBJ2-2 | - | TRBV2 | - | TGTGCCAGCAGTGAAGCGGAGGGAGGGGGGCAACTTTTT | CASSEAEGGGQLF
TRBJ2-3 | TRBD2 | TRBV5-1 | - | TGCGCCAGCAGCTTGGGGGGACTAGCGGGAGGGCGCACAGATACGCAGTATTTT | CASSLGGLAGGRTDTQYF
TRBJ1-5 | - | TRBV27 | once | TGTGCCAGCAGTTCCTCTTGGGGGCTCAATCAGCCCCAGCATTTT | CASSSSWGLNQPQHF
TRBJ2-5 | TRBD1 | TRBV11-2 | - | TGTGCCAGCAGCTCCGGACAGGGGCTAAGAGAGACCCAGTACTTC | CASSSGQGLRETQYF
TRBJ1-2 | TRBD1 | TRBV12-5 | - | TGTGCTAGTGGTTTGTACTTCGGACAGGGAGAAAGAGGCTACACCTTC | CASGLYFGQGERGYTF